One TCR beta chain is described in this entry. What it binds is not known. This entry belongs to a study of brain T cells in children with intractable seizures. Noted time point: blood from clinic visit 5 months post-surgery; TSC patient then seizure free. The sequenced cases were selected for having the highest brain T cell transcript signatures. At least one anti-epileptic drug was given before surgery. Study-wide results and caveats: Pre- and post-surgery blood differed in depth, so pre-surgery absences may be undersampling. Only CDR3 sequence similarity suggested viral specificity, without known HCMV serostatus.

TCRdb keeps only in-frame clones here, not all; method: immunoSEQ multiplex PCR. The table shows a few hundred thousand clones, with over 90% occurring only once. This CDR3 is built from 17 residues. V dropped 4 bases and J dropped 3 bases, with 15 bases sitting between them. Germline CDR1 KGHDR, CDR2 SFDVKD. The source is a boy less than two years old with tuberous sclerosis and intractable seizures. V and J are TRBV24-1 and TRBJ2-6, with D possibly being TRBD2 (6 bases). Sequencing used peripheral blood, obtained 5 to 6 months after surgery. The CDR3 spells CATSDGGLGLGANVLTF. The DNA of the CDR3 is TGTGCCACCAGTGACGGGGGACTGGGACTTGGGGCCAACGTCCTGACTTTC.